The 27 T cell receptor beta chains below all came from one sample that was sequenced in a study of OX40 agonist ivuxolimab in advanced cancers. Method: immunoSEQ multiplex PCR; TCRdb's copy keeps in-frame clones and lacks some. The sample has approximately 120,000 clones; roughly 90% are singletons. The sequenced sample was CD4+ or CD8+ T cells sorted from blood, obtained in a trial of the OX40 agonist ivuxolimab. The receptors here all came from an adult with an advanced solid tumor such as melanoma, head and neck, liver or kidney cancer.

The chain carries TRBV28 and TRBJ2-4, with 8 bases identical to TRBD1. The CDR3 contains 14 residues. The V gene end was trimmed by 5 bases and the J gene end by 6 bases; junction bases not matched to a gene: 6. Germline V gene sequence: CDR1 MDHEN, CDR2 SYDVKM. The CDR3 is CASSLSGQGNIQYF. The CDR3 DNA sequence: TGTGCCAGCAGTCTATCAGGACAGGGAAACATTCAGTACTTC.

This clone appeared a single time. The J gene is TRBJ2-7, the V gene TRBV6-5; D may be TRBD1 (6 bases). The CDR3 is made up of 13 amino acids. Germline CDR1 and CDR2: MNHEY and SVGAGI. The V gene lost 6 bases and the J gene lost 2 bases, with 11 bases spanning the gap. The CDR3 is CASRLTGTYEQYF. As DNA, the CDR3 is TGTGCCAGCAGATTGACAGGAACCTACGAGCAGTACTTC.

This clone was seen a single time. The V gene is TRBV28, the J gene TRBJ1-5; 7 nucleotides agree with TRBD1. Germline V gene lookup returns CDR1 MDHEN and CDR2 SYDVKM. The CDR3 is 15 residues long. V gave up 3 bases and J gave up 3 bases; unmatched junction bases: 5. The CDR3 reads CASSLGGGDNQPQHF. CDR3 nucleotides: TGTGCCAGCAGTTTGGGAGGGGGCGACAATCAGCCCCAGCATTTT.

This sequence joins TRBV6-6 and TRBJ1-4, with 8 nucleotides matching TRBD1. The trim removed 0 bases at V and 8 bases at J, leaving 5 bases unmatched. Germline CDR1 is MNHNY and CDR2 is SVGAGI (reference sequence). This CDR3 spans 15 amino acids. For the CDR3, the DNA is TGTGCCAGCAGTTACTCGGGCAGGGGGCAGGAAAAACTGTTTTTT. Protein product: CASSYSGRGQEKLFF.

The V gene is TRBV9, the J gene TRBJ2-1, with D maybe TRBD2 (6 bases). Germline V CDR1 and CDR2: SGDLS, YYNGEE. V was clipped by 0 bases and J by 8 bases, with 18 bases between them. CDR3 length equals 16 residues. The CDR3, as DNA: TGTGCCAGCAGCGTAGGCCACAGGCGGGGAAAGGATGAGCAGTTCTTC. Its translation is CASSVGHRRGKDEQFF.

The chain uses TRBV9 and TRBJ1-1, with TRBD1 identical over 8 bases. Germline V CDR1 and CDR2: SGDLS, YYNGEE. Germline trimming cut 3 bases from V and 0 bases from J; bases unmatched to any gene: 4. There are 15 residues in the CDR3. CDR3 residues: CASSARGQLNTEAFF. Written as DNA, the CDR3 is TGTGCCAGCAGCGCCAGGGGGCAGCTGAACACTGAAGCTTTCTTT. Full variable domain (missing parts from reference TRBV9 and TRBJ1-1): DSGVTQTPKHLITATGQRVTLRCSPRSGDLSVYWYQQSLDQGLQFLIQYYNGEERAKGNILERFSAQQFPDLHSELNLSSLELGDSALYFCASSARGQLNTEAFFGQGTRLTVV.

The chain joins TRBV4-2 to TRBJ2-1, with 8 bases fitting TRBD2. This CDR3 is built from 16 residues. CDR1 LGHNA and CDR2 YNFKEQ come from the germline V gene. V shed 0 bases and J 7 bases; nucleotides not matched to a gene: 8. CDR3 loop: CASSQDWATSANEQFF. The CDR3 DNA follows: TGTGCCAGCAGCCAAGATTGGGCGACTAGCGCGAATGAGCAGTTCTTC.

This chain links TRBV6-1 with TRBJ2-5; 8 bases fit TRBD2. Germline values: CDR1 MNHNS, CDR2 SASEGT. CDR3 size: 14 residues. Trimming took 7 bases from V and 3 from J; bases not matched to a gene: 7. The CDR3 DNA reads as TGTGCCAGCAAAGGGTCGCGGGGGGAAGAGACCCAGTACTTC. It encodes CASKGSRGEETQYF.

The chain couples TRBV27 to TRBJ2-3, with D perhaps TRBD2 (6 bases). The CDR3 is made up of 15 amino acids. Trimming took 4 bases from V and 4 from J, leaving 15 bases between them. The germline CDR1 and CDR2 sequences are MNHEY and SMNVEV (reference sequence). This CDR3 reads CASSSLANIPDTQYF. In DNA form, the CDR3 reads TGTGCCAGCAGTTCCCTAGCGAATATTCCAGATACGCAGTATTTT.

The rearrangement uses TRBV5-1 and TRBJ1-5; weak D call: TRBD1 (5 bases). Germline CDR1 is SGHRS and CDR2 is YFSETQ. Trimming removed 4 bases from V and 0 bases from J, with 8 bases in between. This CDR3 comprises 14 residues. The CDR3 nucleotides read TGCGCCAGCAGCACAGGTTTTAGCAATCAGCCCCAGCATTTT. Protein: CASSTGFSNQPQHF.

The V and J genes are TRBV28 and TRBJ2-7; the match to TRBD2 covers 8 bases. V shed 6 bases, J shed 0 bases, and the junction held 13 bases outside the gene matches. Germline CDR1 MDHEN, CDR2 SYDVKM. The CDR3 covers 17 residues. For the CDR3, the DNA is TGTGCCAGCAGGGGGCTAGCGGGTCCCGGGAGCTCCTACGAGCAGTACTTC. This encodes CASRGLAGPGSSYEQYF. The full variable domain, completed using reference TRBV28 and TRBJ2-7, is DVKVTQSSRYLVKRTGEKVFLECVQDMDHENMFWYRQDPGLGLRLIYFSYDVKMKEKGDIPEGYSVSREKKERFSLILESASTNQTSMYLCASRGLAGPGSSYEQYFGPGTRLTVT.

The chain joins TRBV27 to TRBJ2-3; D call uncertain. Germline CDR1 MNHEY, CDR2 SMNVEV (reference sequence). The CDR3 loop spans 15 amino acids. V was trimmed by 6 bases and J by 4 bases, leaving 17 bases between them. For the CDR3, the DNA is TGTGCCAGCAGCAAAGGGTATCTTAACGCAGATACGCAGTATTTT. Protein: CASSKGYLNADTQYF.

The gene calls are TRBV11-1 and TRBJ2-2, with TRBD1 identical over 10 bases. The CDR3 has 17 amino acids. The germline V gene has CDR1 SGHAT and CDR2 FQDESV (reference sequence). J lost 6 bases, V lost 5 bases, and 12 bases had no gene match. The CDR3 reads CASSQTLPGQGSGELFF. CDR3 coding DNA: TGTGCCAGCAGCCAAACGCTACCGGGACAGGGGTCCGGGGAGCTGTTTTTT. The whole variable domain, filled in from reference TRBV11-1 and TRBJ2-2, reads EAEVAQSPRYKITEKSQAVAFWCDPISGHATLYWYRQILGQGPELLVQFQDESVVDDSQLPKDRFSAERLKGVDSTLKIQPAELGDSAMYLCASSQTLPGQGSGELFFGEGSRLTVL.

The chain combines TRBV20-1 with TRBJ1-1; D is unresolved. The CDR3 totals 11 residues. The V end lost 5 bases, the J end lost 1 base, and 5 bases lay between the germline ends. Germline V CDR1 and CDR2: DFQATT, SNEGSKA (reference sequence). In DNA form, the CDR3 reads TGCAGTGCTGTACGGAACACTGAAGCTTTCTTT. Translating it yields CSAVRNTEAFF.

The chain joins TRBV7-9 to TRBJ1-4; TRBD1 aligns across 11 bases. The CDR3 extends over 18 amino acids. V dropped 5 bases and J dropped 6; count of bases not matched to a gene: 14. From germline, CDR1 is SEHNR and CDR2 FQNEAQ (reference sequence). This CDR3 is CASSQSLGTGGQDEKLFF. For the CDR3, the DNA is TGTGCCAGCAGCCAAAGTTTAGGGACAGGGGGGCAAGATGAAAAACTGTTTTTT.

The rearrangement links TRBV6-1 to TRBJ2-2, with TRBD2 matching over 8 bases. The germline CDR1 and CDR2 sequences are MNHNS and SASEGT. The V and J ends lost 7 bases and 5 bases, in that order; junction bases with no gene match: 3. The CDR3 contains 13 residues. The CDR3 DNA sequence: TGTGCCAGCACCATAGCGGGAACCGGGGAGCTGTTTTTT. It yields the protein CASTIAGTGELFF.

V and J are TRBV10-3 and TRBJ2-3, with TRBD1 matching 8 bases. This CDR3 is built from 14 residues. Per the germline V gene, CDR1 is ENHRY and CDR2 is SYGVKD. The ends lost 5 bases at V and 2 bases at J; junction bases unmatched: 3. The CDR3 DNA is TGTGCCATCAGTCGACAGGGGAACACAGATACGCAGTATTTT. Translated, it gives CAISRQGNTDTQYF.

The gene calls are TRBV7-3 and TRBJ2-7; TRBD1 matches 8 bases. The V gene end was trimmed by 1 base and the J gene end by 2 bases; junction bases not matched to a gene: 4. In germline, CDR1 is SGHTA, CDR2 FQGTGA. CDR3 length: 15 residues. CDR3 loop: CASSLSSGGPYEQYF. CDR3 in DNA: TGTGCCAGCAGCTTAAGTTCAGGGGGCCCCTACGAGCAGTACTTC.

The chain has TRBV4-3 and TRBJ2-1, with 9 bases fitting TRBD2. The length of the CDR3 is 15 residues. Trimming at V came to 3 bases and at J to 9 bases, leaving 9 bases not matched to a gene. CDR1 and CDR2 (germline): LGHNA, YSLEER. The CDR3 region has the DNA TGCGCCAGCAGCCACGAGGGGCTGCGGGGGGGTGAGCAGTTCTTC. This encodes CASSHEGLRGGEQFF.

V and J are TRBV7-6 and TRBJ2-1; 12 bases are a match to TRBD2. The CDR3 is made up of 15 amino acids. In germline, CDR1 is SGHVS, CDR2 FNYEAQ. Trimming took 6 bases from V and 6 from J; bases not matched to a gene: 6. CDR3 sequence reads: CASSGSSGRGNEQFF. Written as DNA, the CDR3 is TGTGCCAGCAGTGGTTCTAGCGGGAGGGGCAATGAGCAGTTCTTC. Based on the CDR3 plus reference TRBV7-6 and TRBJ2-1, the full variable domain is GAGVSQSPRYKVTKRGQDVALRCDPISGHVSLYWYRQALGQGPEFLTYFNYEAQQDKSGLPNDRFSAERPEGSISTLTIQRTEQRDSAMYRCASSGSSGRGNEQFFGPGTRLTVL.

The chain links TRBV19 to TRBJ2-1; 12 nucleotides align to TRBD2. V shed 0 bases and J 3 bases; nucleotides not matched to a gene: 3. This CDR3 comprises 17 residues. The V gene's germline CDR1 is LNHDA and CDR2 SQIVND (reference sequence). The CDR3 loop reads CASSIDGTSGYYNEQFF. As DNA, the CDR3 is TGTGCCAGTAGTATAGATGGGACTAGCGGGTACTACAATGAGCAGTTCTTC.

The CDR3 DNA reads TGCAGCGTTGAAAGAGTAGGAGCCAAAAACATTCAGTACTTC. It specifies CSVERVGAKNIQYF. This chain joins TRBV29-1 and TRBJ2-4; D unclear. The CDR3 consists of 14 residues. Trimming left V 2 bases short and J 0 bases short, with 8 bases between. The V gene's germline CDR1 is SQVTM and CDR2 ANQGSEA.

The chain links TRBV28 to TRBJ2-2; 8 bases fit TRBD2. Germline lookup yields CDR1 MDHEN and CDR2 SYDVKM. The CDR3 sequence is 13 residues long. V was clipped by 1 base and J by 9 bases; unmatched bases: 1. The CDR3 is CASSLSGGRELFF. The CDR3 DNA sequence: TGTGCCAGCAGTTTATCGGGAGGGCGGGAGCTGTTTTTT.

This CDR3 reads CASSPAGTVNQPQHF. In DNA form, the CDR3 reads TGTGCCAGCAGCCCAGCCGGGACAGTAAATCAGCCCCAGCATTTT. The chain combines TRBV9 with TRBJ1-5, with 7 bases lining up with TRBD1. Germline CDR1 and CDR2: SGDLS and YYNGEE. Trimming cost V 4 bases and J 4 bases; bases outside gene matches: 8. There are 15 residues in the CDR3.

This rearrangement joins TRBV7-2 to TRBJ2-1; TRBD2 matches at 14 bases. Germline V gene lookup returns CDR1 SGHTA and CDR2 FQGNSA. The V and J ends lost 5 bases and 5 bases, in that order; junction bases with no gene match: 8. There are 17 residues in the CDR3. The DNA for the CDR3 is TGTGCCAGCAGCAGGACCGCGGGACTAGCGGGGGACAATGAGCAGTTCTTC. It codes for CASSRTAGLAGDNEQFF.

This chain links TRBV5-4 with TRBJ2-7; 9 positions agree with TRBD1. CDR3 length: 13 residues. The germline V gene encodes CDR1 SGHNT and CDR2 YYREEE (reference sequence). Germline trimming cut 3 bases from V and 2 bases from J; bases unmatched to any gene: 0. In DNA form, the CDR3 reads TGTGCCAGCAGCTGGACAGGGGCCTACGAGCAGTACTTC. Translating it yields CASSWTGAYEQYF. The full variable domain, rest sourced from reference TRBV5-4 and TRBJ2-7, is ETGVTQSPTHLIKTRGQQVTLRCSSQSGHNTVSWYQQALGQGPQFIFQYYREEENGRGNFPPRFSGLQFPNYSSELNVNALELDDSALYLCASSWTGAYEQYFGPGTRLTVT.

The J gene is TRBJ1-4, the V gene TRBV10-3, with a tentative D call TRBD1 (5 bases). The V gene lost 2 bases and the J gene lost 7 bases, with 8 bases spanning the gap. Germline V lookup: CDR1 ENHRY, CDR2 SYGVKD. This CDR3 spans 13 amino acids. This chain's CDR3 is CAISERDAEKLFF. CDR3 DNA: TGTGCCATCAGTGAGAGGGACGCTGAAAAACTGTTTTTT.